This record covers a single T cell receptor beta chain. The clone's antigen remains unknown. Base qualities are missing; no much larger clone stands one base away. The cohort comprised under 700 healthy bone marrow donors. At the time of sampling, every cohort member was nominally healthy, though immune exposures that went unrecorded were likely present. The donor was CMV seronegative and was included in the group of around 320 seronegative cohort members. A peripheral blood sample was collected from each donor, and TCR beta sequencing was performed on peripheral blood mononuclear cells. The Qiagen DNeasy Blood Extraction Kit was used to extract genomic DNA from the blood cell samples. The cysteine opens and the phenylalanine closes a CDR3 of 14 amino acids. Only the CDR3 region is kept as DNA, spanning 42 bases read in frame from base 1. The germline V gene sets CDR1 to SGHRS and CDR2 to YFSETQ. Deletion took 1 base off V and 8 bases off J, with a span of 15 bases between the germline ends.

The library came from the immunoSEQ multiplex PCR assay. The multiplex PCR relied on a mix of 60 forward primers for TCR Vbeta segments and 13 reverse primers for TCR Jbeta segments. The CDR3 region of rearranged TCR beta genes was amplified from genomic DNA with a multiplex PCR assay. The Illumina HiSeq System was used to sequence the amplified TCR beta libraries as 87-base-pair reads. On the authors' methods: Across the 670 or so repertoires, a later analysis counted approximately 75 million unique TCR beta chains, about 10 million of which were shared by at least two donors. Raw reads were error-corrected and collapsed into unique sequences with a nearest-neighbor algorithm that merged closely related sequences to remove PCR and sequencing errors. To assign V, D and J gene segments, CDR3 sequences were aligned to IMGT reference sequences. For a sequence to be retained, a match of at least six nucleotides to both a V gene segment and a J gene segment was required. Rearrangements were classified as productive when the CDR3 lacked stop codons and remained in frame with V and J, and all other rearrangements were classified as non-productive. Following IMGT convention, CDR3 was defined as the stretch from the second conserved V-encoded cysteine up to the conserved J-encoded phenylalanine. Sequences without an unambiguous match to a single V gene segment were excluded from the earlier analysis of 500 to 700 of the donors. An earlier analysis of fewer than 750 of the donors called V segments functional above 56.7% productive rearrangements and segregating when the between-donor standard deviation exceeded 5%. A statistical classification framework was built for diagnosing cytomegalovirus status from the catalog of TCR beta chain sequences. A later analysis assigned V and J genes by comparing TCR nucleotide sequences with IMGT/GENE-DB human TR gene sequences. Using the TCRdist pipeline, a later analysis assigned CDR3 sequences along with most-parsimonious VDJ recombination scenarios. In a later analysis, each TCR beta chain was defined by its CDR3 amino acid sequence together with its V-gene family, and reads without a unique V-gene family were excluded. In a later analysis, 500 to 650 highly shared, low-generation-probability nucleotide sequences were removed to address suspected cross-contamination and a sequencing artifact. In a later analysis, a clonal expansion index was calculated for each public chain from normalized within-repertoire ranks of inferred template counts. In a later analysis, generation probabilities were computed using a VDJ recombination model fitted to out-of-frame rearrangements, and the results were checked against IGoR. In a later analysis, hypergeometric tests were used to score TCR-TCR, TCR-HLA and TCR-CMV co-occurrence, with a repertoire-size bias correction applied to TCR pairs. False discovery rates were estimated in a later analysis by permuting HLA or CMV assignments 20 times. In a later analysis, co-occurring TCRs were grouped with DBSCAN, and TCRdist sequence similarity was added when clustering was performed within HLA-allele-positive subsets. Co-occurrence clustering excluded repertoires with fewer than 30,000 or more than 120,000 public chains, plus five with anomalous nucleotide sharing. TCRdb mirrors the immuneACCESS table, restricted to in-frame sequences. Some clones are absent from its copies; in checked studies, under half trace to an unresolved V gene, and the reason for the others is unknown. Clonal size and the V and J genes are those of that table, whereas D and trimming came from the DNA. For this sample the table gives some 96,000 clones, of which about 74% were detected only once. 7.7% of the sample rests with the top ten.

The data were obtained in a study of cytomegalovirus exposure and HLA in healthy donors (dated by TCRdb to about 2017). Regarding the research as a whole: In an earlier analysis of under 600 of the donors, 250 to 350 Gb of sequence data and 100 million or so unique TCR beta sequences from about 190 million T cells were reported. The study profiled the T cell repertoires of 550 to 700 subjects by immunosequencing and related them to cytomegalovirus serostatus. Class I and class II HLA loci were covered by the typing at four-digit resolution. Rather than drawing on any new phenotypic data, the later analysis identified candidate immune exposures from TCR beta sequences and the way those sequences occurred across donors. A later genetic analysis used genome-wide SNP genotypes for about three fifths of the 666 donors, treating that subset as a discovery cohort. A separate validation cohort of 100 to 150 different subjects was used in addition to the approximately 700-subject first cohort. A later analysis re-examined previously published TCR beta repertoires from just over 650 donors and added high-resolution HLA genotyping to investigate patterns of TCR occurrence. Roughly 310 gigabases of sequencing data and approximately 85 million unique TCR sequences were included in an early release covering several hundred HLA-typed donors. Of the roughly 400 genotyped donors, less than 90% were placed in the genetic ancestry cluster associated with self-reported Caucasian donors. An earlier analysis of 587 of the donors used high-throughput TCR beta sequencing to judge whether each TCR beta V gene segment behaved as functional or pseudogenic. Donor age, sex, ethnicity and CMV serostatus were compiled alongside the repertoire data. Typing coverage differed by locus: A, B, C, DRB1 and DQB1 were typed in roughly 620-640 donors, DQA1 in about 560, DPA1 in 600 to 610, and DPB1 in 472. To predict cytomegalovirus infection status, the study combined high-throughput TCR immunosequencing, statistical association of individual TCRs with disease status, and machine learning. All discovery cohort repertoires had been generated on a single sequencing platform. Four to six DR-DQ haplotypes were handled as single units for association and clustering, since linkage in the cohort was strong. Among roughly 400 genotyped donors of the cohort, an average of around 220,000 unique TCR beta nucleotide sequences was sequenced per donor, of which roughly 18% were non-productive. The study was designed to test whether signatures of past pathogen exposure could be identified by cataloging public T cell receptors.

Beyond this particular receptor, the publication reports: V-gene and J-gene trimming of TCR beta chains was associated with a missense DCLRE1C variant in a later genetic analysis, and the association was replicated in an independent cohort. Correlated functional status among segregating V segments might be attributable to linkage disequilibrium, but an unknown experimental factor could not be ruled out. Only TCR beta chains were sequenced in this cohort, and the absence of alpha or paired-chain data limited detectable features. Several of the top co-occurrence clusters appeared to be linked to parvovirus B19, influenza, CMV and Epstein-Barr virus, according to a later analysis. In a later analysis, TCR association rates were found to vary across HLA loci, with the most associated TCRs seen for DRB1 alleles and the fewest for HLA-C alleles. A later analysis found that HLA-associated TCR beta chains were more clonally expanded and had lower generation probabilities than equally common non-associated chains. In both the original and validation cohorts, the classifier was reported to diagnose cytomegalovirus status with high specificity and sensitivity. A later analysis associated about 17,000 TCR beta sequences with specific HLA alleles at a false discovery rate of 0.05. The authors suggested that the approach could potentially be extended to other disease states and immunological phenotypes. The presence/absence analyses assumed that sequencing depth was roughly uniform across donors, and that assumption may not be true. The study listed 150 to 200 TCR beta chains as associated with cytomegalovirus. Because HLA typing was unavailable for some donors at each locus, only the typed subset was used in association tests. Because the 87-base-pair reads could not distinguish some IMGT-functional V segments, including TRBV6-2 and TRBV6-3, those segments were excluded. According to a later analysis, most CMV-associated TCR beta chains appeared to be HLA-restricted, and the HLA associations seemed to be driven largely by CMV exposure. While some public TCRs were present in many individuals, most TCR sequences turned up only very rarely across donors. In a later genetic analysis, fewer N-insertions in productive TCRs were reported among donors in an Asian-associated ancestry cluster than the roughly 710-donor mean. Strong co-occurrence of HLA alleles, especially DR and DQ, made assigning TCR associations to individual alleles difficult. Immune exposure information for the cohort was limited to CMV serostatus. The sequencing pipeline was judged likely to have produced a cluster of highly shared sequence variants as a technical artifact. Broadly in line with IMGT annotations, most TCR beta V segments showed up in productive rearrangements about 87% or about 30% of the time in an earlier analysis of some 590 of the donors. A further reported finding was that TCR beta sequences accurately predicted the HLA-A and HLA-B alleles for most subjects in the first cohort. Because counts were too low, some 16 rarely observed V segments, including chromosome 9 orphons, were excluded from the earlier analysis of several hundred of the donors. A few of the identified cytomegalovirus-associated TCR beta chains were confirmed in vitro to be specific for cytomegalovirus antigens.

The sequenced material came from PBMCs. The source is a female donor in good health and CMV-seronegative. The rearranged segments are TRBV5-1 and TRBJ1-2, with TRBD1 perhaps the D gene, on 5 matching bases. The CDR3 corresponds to CASSLRRGTEGYTF. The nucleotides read TGCGCCAGCAGCTTGAGGAGGGGAACAGAAGGCTACACCTTC.